A selection of T cell receptor beta chains follows, all from one sample in a study of T-cell reconstitution after alpha-beta-depleted transplantation in children. One entry per CDR3 protein, called by TCRdb with MiXCR from the PCR reads. The sample consists of nearly 550,000 distinct CDR3 sequences, around 20% of them appearing once. The specimen comprised PBMCs from the stem cell graft donor, sampled from the stem cell graft. These receptors originate from a human donor who donated a stem cell graft to a child with acute lymphoblastic leukemia. The CDR3 runs from the conserved cysteine through the conserved F or W. Fields, in order: clone size, V gene, J gene, D gene, CDR3 protein, CDR3 DNA. A D gene is named only where the DNA matches it firmly. Expanded clones get a size class; other rows say once, few or many, or leave the size out.

>few|TRBV5-1|TRBJ2-7|NA
CASSLSGSIFYEQYF
TGCGCCAGCAGCTTGTCAGGGAGCATATTCTACGAGCAGTACTTC
>NA|TRBV2|TRBJ2-7|TRBD2
CASGGLAVVYEQYF
TGTGCCAGCGGTGGACTAGCGGTAGTCTACGAGCAGTACTTC
>NA|TRBV5-6|TRBJ2-3|TRBD1
CASSWEGQGPDTQYF
TGTGCCAGCAGCTGGGAAGGACAGGGTCCAGATACGCAGTATTTT
>few|TRBV13|TRBJ2-7|NA
CASSPEGRVEQYF
TGTGCCAGCAGCCCAGAGGGCAGGGTTGAGCAGTACTTC
>once|TRBV5-1|TRBJ1-2|TRBD1
CASSLVGTGGGLLTNYGYTF
TGCGCCAGCAGCTTGGTCGGGACAGGGGGCGGACTACTCACTAACTATGGCTACACCTTC
>NA|TRBV7-9|TRBJ2-7|NA
CASSSPVGHEQYF
TGTGCCAGCAGCTCCCCGGTGGGCCACGAGCAGTACTTC
>few|TRBV15|TRBJ1-2|NA
CATSRPNEGGVGGYTF
TGTGCCACCAGCAGGCCTAACGAAGGTGGGGTAGGGGGCTACACCTTC
>NA|TRBV7-6|TRBJ1-2|TRBD1
CASSLAWGQDYGYTF
TGTGCCAGCAGCTTAGCCTGGGGACAGGACTATGGCTACACCTTC
>few|TRBV20-1|TRBJ2-7|NA
CSEPSFHEGNGEQYF
TGCAGTGAACCTTCCTTCCACGAGGGGAATGGGGAGCAGTACTTC
>NA|TRBV7-8|TRBJ1-1|NA
CASSLHRAGGRLNTEAFF
TGTGCCAGCAGCTTACATCGTGCTGGGGGCCGGCTGAACACTGAAGCTTTCTTT
>NA|TRBV6-6|TRBJ2-7|TRBD1
CASSIGTGEEQYF
TGTGCCAGCAGTATTGGAACAGGGGAAGAGCAGTACTTC
>NA|TRBV7-7|TRBJ1-1|NA
CASSLVAGQNTEAFF
TGTGCCAGCAGCTTAGTGGCAGGGCAGAACACTGAAGCTTTCTTT
>few|TRBV12-3/TRBV12-4|TRBJ2-7|TRBD1
CASSRQGPQYF
TGTGCCAGCAGCCGACAGGGCCCGCAGTACTTC
>few|TRBV4-2|TRBJ1-2|NA
CASSQDPRGYGYTF
TGTGCCAGCAGCCAAGATCCCAGGGGCTATGGCTACACCTTC
>NA|TRBV9|TRBJ2-3|NA
CASSVAPGGTDTQYF
TGTGCCAGCAGCGTAGCCCCAGGTGGCACAGATACGCAGTATTTT
>few|TRBV12-3/TRBV12-4|TRBJ2-7|TRBD1
CASSQSDRDEQYF
TGTGCCAGCAGCCAGTCCGACAGGGACGAGCAGTACTTC
>many|TRBV5-1|TRBJ2-1|NA
CASSLGGTVYNEQFF
TGCGCCAGCAGCTTGGGCGGGACAGTCTACAATGAGCAGTTCTTC
>NA|TRBV5-1|TRBJ2-7|NA
CASSAEGSAYEQYF
TGCGCCAGCAGCGCCGAGGGCTCCGCCTACGAGCAGTACTTC
>many|TRBV27|TRBJ2-7|NA
CASRVIVMGSYEQYF
TGTGCCAGCAGAGTGATTGTAATGGGGAGTTACGAGCAGTACTTC
>NA|TRBV24-1|TRBJ2-5|TRBD1
CATSDLGGRTQETQYF
TGTGCCACCAGTGATTTAGGGGGCAGAACCCAAGAGACCCAGTACTTC
>NA|TRBV6-1|TRBJ2-3|NA
CASRVGARTDTQYF
TGTGCCAGCAGGGTGGGGGCCCGCACAGATACGCAGTATTTT
>many|TRBV29-1|TRBJ2-3|NA
CSAAGNYNLSTDTQYF
TGCAGCGCTGCAGGGAATTACAACCTTAGCACAGATACGCAGTATTTT
>NA|TRBV7-6|TRBJ2-2|NA
CASSAGTTVTGELFF
TGTGCCAGCAGCGCCGGGACAACGGTTACCGGGGAGCTGTTTTTT
>NA|TRBV3-1|TRBJ2-7|TRBD2
CASSQDLGREENEQYF
TGTGCCAGCAGCCAAGATCTTGGGCGGGAGGAGAACGAGCAGTACTTC
>NA|TRBV12-3/TRBV12-4|TRBJ1-4|NA
CASSPLGPFGEKLFF
TGTGCCAGCAGTCCGTTAGGACCCTTTGGTGAAAAACTGTTTTTT
>NA|TRBV6-5|TRBJ2-2|TRBD2
CASSYSGLAVENTGELFF
TGTGCCAGCAGTTACTCCGGACTAGCGGTCGAGAACACCGGGGAGCTGTTTTTT
>NA|TRBV5-1|TRBJ1-1|TRBD1
CASSRRTGANTEAFF
TGCGCCAGCAGCAGAAGGACAGGGGCGAACACTGAAGCTTTCTTT